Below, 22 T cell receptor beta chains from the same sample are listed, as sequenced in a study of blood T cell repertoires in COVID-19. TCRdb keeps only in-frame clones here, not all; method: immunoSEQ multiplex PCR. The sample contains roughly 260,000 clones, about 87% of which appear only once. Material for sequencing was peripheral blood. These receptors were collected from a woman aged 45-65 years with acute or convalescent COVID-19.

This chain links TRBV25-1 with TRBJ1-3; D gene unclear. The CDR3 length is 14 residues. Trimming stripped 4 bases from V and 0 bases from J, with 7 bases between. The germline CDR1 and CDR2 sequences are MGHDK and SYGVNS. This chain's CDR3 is CASSAMSSGNTIYF. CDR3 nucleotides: TGTGCCAGCAGTGCTATGAGCTCTGGAAACACCATATATTTT.

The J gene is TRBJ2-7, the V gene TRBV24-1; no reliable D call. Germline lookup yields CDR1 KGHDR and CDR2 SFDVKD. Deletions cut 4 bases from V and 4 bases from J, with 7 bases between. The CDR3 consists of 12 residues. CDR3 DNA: TGTGCCACCAGTGAGGGCACTTACGAGCAGTACTTC. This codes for CATSEGTYEQYF.

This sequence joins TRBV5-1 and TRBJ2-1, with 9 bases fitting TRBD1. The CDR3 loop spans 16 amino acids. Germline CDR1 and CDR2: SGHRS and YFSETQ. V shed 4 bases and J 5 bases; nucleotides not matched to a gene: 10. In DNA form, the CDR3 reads TGCGCCAGCAGCACGCCTACCGGGACAGGGAACAATGAGCAGTTCTTC. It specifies CASSTPTGTGNNEQFF.

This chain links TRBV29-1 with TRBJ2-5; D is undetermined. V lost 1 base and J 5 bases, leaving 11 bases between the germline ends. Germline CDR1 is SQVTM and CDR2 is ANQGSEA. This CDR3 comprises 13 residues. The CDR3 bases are TGCAGCGTTGAAGCAAGTCAGTGGGAGACCCAGTACTTC. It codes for CSVEASQWETQYF.

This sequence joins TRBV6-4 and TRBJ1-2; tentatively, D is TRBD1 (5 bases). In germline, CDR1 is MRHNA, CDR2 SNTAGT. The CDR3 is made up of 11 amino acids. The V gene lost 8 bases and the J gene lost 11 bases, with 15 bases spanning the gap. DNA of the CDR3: TGTGCCAGCTTCTTTCAGGGTCGATACACCTTC. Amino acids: CASFFQGRYTF.

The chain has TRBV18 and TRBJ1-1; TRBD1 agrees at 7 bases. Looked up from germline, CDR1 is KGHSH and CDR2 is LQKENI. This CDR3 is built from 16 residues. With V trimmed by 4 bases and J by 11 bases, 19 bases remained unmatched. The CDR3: CASSHSSFQGEGDAFF. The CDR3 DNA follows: TGTGCCAGCTCACACTCTTCCTTCCAGGGGGAAGGGGACGCTTTCTTT.

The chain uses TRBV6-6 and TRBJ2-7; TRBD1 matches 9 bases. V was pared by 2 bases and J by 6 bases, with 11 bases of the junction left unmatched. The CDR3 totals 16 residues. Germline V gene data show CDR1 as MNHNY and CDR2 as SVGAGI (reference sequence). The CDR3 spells CASSYGQGWFEGEQYF. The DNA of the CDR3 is TGTGCCAGCAGTTACGGACAGGGGTGGTTCGAGGGCGAGCAGTACTTC.

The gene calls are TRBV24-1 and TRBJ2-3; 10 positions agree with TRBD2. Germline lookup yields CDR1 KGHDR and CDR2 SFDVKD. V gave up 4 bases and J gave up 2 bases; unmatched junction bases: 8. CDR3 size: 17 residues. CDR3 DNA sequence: TGTGCCACCAGTGACCCAGCGGGAGGGCCAGACACAGATACGCAGTATTTT. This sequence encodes CATSDPAGGPDTDTQYF.

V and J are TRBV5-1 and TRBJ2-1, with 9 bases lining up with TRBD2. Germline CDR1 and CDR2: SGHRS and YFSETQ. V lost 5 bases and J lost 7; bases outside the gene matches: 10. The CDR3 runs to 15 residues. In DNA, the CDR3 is TGCGCCAGCAGGGGCGGGAGGGCCAGTGGGAATGAGCAGTTCTTC. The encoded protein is CASRGGRASGNEQFF. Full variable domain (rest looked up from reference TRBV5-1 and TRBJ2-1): KAGVTQTPRYLIKTRGQQVTLSCSPISGHRSVSWYQQTPGQGLQFLFEYFSETQRNKGNFPGRFSGRQFSNSRSEMNVSTLELGDSALYLCASRGGRASGNEQFFGPGTRLTVL.

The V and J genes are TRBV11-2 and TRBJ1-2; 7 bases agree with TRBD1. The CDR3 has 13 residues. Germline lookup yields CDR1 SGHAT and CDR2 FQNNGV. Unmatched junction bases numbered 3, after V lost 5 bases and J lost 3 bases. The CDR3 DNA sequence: TGTGCCAGCAGCCTCGGACAGGACTATGGCTACACCTTC. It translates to CASSLGQDYGYTF.

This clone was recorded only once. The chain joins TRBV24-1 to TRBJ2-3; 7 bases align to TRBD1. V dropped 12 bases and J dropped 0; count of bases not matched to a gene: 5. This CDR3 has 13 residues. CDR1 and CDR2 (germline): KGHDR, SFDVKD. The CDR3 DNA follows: TGTGCCGTGGGACAGCAAAGCACAGATACGCAGTATTTT. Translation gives CAVGQQSTDTQYF.

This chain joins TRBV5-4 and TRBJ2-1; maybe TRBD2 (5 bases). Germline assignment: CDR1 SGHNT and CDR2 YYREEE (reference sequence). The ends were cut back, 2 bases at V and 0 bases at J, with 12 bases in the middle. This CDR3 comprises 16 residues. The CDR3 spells CASSFSAVTSYNEQFF. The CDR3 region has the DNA TGTGCCAGCAGCTTTTCAGCGGTAACCTCCTACAATGAGCAGTTCTTC.

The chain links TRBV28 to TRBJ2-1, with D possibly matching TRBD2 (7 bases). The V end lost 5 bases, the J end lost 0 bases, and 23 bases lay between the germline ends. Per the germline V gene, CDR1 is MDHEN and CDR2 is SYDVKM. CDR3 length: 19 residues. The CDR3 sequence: CASSGGGHPFSSSYNEQFF. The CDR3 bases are TGTGCCAGCAGTGGGGGGGGACATCCGTTCTCAAGCTCCTACAATGAGCAGTTCTTC.

CDR3 in DNA: TGTGCCTGGAGTGAGAGACAGGGGGACAATGAGCAGTTCTTC. Encoded protein: CAWSERQGDNEQFF. This chain connects TRBV30 to TRBJ2-1, with 9 bases lining up with TRBD1. V shed 1 base and J 5 bases; nucleotides not matched to a gene: 3. The CDR3 extends over 14 amino acids. Germline V gene lookup returns CDR1 GTSNPN and CDR2 SVGIG (reference sequence). The whole variable domain, remainder taken from reference TRBV30 and TRBJ2-1, is SQTIHQWPATLVQPVGSPLSLECTVEGTSNPNLYWYRQAAGRGLQLLFYSVGIGQISSEVPQNLSASRPQDRQFILSSKKLLLSDSGFYLCAWSERQGDNEQFFGPGTRLTVL.

The DNA for the CDR3 is TGTGCCAGCAGTGACTCGACATCTGGCTACACCTTC. This translates into CASSDSTSGYTF. The chain couples TRBV6-4 to TRBJ1-2; no definite D call. V shed 0 bases and J shed 7 bases, with 6 bases lying between them. Germline-derived CDR1 and CDR2 are MRHNA and SNTAGT. CDR3 length equals 12 residues.

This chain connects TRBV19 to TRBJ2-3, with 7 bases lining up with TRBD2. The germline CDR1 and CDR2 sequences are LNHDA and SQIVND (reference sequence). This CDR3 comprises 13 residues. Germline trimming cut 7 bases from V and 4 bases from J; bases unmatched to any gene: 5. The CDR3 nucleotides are TGTGCCAGTACAAGACGGGAGGCAGATACGCAGTATTTT. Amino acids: CASTRREADTQYF.

The CDR3 loop reads CASSQEDSFYNEQFF. CDR3 in DNA: TGCGCCAGCAGCCAAGAGGACAGCTTCTACAATGAGCAGTTCTTC. The chain joins TRBV4-3 to TRBJ2-1, with D maybe TRBD1 (6 bases). CDR1 and CDR2 (germline): LGHNA, YSLEER. CDR3 length: 15 amino acids. Trimming took 0 bases from V and 3 from J, leaving 9 bases between them.

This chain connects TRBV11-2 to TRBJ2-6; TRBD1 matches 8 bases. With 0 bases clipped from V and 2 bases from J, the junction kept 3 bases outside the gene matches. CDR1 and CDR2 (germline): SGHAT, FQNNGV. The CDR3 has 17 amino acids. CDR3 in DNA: TGTGCCAGCAGCTTAGATGCAGGGGGCGCTGGGGCCAACGTCCTGACTTTC. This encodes CASSLDAGGAGANVLTF.

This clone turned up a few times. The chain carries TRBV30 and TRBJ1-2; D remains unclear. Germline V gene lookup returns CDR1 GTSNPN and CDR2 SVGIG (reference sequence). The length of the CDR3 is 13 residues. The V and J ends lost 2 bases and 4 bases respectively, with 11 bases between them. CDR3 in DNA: TGTGCCTGGAGTCCCCGGTCCGGCTATGGCTACACCTTC. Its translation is CAWSPRSGYGYTF.

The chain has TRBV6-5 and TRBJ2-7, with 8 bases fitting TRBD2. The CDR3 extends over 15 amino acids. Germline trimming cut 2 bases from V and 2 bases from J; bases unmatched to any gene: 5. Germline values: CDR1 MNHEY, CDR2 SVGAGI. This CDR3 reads CASSYPLGGAYEQYF. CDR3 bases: TGTGCCAGCAGTTACCCGCTCGGGGGGGCCTACGAGCAGTACTTC.

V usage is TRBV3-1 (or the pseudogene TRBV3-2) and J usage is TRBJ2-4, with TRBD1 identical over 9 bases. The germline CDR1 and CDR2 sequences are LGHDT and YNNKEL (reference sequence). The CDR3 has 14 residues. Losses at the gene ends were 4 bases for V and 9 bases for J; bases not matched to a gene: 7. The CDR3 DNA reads TGTGCCAGCAGCCGGACAGGGGATATTGGCATTCAGTACTTC. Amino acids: CASSRTGDIGIQYF.

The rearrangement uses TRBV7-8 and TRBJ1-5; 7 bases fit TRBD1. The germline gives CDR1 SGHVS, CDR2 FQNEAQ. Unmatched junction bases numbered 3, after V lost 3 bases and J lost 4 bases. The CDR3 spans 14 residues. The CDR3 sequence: CASSFRTGNQPQHF. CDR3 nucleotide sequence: TGTGCCAGCAGCTTCAGGACAGGTAATCAGCCCCAGCATTTT.